The rows below give T cell receptor beta chains drawn from one sample of a study of shared clonotypes between healthy human individuals. Profiled with immunoSEQ multiplex PCR; TCRdb holds only in-frame clones, not every one. Seen here are some 500,000 clones, 90% to 96% observed once, and the top ten hold 0.055% to 0.075%. The sequencing input was naive CD4+ T cells sorted from blood. All receptors come from a woman in her twenties or thirties in good health. The CDR3 runs from the conserved cysteine through the conserved F or W. D genes are given only for firm matches. Not every row has a clone size; where given, it reads once, few, many or a size class.

j_gene,d_gene,v_gene,len,abundance,CDR3aa,CDR3nt
TRBJ2-7,NA,TRBV19,15,once,CASSIVGQGTYEQYF,TGTGCCAGTAGTATAGTTGGGCAGGGCACCTACGAGCAGTACTTC
TRBJ2-7,TRBD2,TRBV6-5,14,NA,CASKSAGLVYEQYF,TGTGCCAGCAAGTCCGCGGGACTAGTGTACGAGCAGTACTTC
TRBJ2-1,TRBD1,TRBV5-6,16,NA,CASSTGGTGYYNEQFF,TGTGCCAGCAGCACCGGCGGGACAGGGTATTACAATGAGCAGTTCTTC
TRBJ2-3,TRBD1,TRBV29-1,13,NA,CSAQDRGQDTQYF,TGCAGCGCCCAGGACAGGGGACAAGATACGCAGTATTTT
TRBJ2-6,NA,TRBV28,15,NA,CASSLEGVGANVLTF,TGTGCCAGCAGTTTGGAGGGCGTGGGGGCCAACGTCCTGACTTTC
TRBJ1-2,NA,TRBV6-1,16,NA,CASSEYEGGLGYGYTF,TGTGCCAGCAGTGAATATGAAGGGGGTCTGGGCTATGGCTACACCTTC
TRBJ1-3,TRBD1,TRBV6-5,16,NA,CASSSGTAISGNTIYF,TGTGCCAGCAGTTCCGGGACAGCGATCTCTGGAAACACCATATATTTT
TRBJ1-2,NA,TRBV2,13,NA,CASSRGPLEGYTF,TGTGCCAGCAGCCGCGGACCTTTGGAGGGCTACACCTTC
TRBJ2-7,TRBD2,TRBV7-8,17,NA,CASSLARLKGAGHEQYF,TGTGCCAGCAGCTTAGCGAGGTTGAAGGGAGCGGGGCACGAGCAGTACTTC
TRBJ1-3,NA,TRBV28,15,NA,CASSLFVTSGNTIYF,TGTGCCAGCAGCCTATTTGTTACCTCTGGAAACACCATATATTTT
TRBJ1-1,NA,TRBV15,14,NA,CATSTPRRVTEAFF,TGTGCCACCAGCACCCCCCGGAGGGTCACTGAAGCTTTCTTT
TRBJ2-7,TRBD2,TRBV7-2,17,NA,CASSFPTSGTSGYEQYF,TGTGCCAGCAGCTTCCCAACCTCCGGGACTAGCGGTTACGAGCAGTACTTC
TRBJ2-3,TRBD2,TRBV25-1,16,NA,CASSELGLAFTDTQYF,TGTGCCAGCAGTGAATTGGGACTAGCATTCACAGATACGCAGTATTTT
TRBJ2-6,NA,TRBV7-6,20,NA,CASSSNRRNYRDSGANVLTF,TGTGCCAGCAGCTCAAACAGACGGAATTACAGGGATTCTGGGGCCAACGTCCTGACTTTC
TRBJ1-2,NA,TRBV5-1,15,NA,CASTLGINSGYGYTF,TGCGCCAGCACACTTGGTATAAACAGCGGTTATGGCTACACCTTC
TRBJ1-1,TRBD1,TRBV5-1,14,NA,CASSGGQVITEAFF,TGCGCCAGCAGCGGGGGACAGGTAATCACTGAAGCTTTCTTT
TRBJ2-7,NA,TRBV19,11,NA,CASSGPAEQYF,TGTGCCAGTAGCGGCCCGGCCGAGCAGTACTTC
TRBJ2-7,TRBD1,TRBV28,12,NA,CASGRTGYEQYF,TGTGCCAGCGGACGGACAGGGTACGAGCAGTACTTC
TRBJ1-1,NA,TRBV2,13,NA,CASSTGLGFEAFF,TGTGCCAGCAGCACGGGGTTGGGGTTTGAAGCTTTCTTT
TRBJ1-5,NA,TRBV19,18,NA,CASSTGTSPFYSNQPQHF,TGTGCCAGTAGTACAGGGACAAGCCCCTTTTATAGCAATCAGCCCCAGCATTTT
TRBJ2-5,NA,TRBV29-1,10,NA,CSVKEETQYF,TGCAGCGTTAAAGAAGAGACCCAGTACTTC
TRBJ2-4,TRBD1,TRBV19,15,once,CASSRQGSAKNIQYF,TGTGCCAGTAGCCGACAGGGATCAGCCAAAAACATTCAGTACTTC
TRBJ2-5,NA,TRBV6-6,14,NA,CASSYNSDRETQYF,TGTGCCAGCAGTTACAACTCCGACAGAGAGACCCAGTACTTC
TRBJ1-4,TRBD1,TRBV19,14,NA,CASSNDREGEKLFF,TGTGCCAGTAGTAACGACAGGGAAGGGGAAAAACTGTTTTTT
TRBJ2-7,NA,TRBV29-1,12,NA,CSVRKPSYEQYF,TGCAGCGTGCGTAAGCCTTCCTACGAGCAGTACTTC
TRBJ2-2,TRBD1,TRBV5-1,15,few,CASSLDRGRTGELFF,TGCGCCAGCAGCTTGGACAGGGGGCGAACCGGGGAGCTGTTTTTT
TRBJ2-7,NA,TRBV29-1,12,NA,CSVGERSYEQYF,TGCAGCGTTGGGGAACGATCCTACGAGCAGTACTTC
TRBJ2-1,NA,TRBV28,11,NA,CASSLTGWQFF,TGTGCCAGCAGTCTTACAGGGTGGCAGTTCTTC
TRBJ2-3,NA,TRBV7-9,14,NA,CASSAPGGADTQYF,TGTGCCAGCAGCGCGCCCGGAGGGGCAGATACGCAGTATTTT
TRBJ2-1,NA,TRBV28,15,NA,CASSSAGTLYNEQFF,TGTGCCAGCAGCTCAGCCGGGACACTATACAATGAGCAGTTCTTC
TRBJ1-5,TRBD1,TRBV30,14,NA,CAWSTGTGYQPQHF,TGTGCCTGGAGTACCGGGACAGGGTATCAGCCCCAGCATTTT
TRBJ1-2,NA,TRBV20-1,9,NA,CSAIYGYTF,TGCAGTGCCATCTATGGCTACACCTTC
TRBJ1-5,TRBD1,TRBV28,14,few,CASSGGQGHQPQHF,TGTGCCAGCAGTGGGGGACAGGGTCATCAGCCCCAGCATTTT
TRBJ2-1,NA,TRBV19,16,once,CASSIALGQEAYEQFF,TGTGCCAGTAGTATAGCTTTAGGCCAGGAGGCTTATGAGCAGTTCTTC
TRBJ2-7,TRBD1,TRBV4-2,13,NA,CASSRLQGSEQYF,TGTGCCAGCAGCCGACTACAGGGGAGCGAGCAGTACTTC
TRBJ2-1,NA,TRBV19,16,NA,CASRAGQSYSYNEQFF,TGTGCCAGCCGAGCGGGACAGTCCTATTCCTACAATGAGCAGTTCTTC
TRBJ2-7,NA,TRBV10-3,14,NA,CAISNGDGSYEQYF,TGTGCCATCAGTAACGGGGACGGTTCCTACGAGCAGTACTTC
TRBJ2-7,TRBD2,TRBV28,14,NA,CASSPRLADYEQYF,TGTGCCAGCAGCCCCCGACTAGCGGACTACGAGCAGTACTTC
TRBJ2-6,NA,TRBV4-2,16,NA,CASGGTVSSGANVLTF,TGTGCCAGCGGCGGGACAGTCTCCTCTGGGGCCAACGTCCTGACTTTC
TRBJ2-2,NA,TRBV27,16,NA,CASSTQGPAHTGELFF,TGTGCCAGCAGTACCCAAGGACCGGCCCACACCGGGGAGCTGTTTTTT
TRBJ2-7,TRBD2,TRBV9,15,NA,CASSYSGVAGGEQYF,TGTGCCAGCAGCTACTCCGGAGTAGCGGGAGGCGAGCAGTACTTC
TRBJ1-5,NA,TRBV9,13,NA,CASSDNRDTPQHF,TGTGCCAGCAGCGATAACCGGGACACCCCCCAGCATTTT
TRBJ2-1,TRBD2,TRBV29-1,15,NA,CSGSPRTSTHNEQFF,TGCAGCGGTTCGCCAAGGACTAGTACCCACAATGAGCAGTTCTTC
TRBJ1-2,TRBD1,TRBV10-3,16,NA,CAISRSGQAYDYGYTF,TGTGCCATCAGTCGGTCGGGACAGGCTTATGACTATGGCTACACCTTC
TRBJ1-4,NA,TRBV5-4,14,NA,CASSAVGVNEKLFF,TGTGCCAGCAGCGCGGTAGGGGTAAACGAAAAACTGTTTTTT
TRBJ2-1,NA,TRBV28,16,NA,CASSLLKRSSYNEQFF,TGTGCCAGCAGTTTATTGAAGCGGAGCTCCTACAATGAGCAGTTCTTC
TRBJ2-1,NA,TRBV5-1,15,NA,CASSLLASSYNEQFF,TGCGCCAGCAGCTTGCTAGCGAGCTCCTACAATGAGCAGTTCTTC
TRBJ1-1,NA,TRBV29-1,14,NA,CSVEVPGENTEAFF,TGCAGCGTTGAAGTCCCGGGAGAGAACACTGAAGCTTTCTTT
TRBJ1-4,TRBD1,TRBV19,15,NA,CASSMNRGGNEKLFF,TGTGCCAGTAGTATGAACAGGGGAGGTAATGAAAAACTGTTTTTT
TRBJ1-1,NA,TRBV7-6,13,NA,CASSLAPTGKAFF,TGTGCCAGCAGCTTAGCGCCCACAGGGAAAGCTTTCTTT
TRBJ2-7,NA,TRBV6-5,15,NA,CASSYSGGIPSEQYF,TGTGCCAGCAGTTACTCCGGGGGAATTCCTAGCGAGCAGTACTTC
TRBJ2-7,TRBD1,TRBV29-1,15,NA,CSASVRQGALNEQYF,TGCAGCGCCTCCGTCCGGCAGGGGGCTTTGAACGAGCAGTACTTC
TRBJ1-2,NA,TRBV6-1,17,NA,CASSGVVWPGANYGYTF,TGTGCCAGCAGTGGGGTCGTCTGGCCAGGGGCTAACTATGGCTACACCTTC
TRBJ1-6,NA,TRBV28,12,NA,CASSRQYSPLHF,TGTGCCAGCAGTAGACAGTATTCACCCCTCCACTTT